This passage covers 32 T cell receptor beta chains from one sample sequenced in a study of radiotherapy plus CTLA-4 blockade in lung cancer. Profiling relied on immunoSEQ multiplex PCR, and the TCRdb table lists in-frame clones only, not all of them. The table records some 49,000 clones, roughly 84% of them present only once. This material consisted of peripheral blood, taken from a patient treated with radiotherapy plus ipilimumab. These receptors all come from a human donor with non-small cell lung cancer whose response to radiotherapy plus ipilimumab could not be evaluated.

The V and J genes are TRBV4-2 and TRBJ1-1; 7 nucleotides line up with TRBD1. There are 14 residues in the CDR3. V lost 3 bases to trimming and J lost 2 bases; unmatched junction nucleotides: 3. Germline V gene sequence: CDR1 LGHNA, CDR2 YNFKEQ. CDR3 in amino acids: CASSHGQVNTEAFF. CDR3 nucleotides: TGTGCCAGCAGCCACGGACAGGTCAACACTGAAGCTTTCTTT.

As DNA, the CDR3 is TGTGCCAGCAGTTATCTATGGGGGGGCATGGATACGCAGTATTTT. It codes for CASSYLWGGMDTQYF. The rearrangement links TRBV6-6 to TRBJ2-3; tentative D call: TRBD2 (7 bases). V was cut by 3 bases and J by 6 bases, with 16 bases left in between. CDR1 and CDR2 from the germline V gene are MNHNY and SVGAGI (reference sequence). This CDR3 has 15 residues.

This clone appeared a few times. The chain links TRBV25-1 to TRBJ2-7; D may be TRBD1 (6 bases). The CDR3 runs 14 residues. V lost 8 bases and J 2 bases, leaving 16 bases between the germline ends. From germline, CDR1 is MGHDK and CDR2 SYGVNS. The CDR3 sequence: CASHSPGQTYEQYF. The CDR3 bases are TGTGCCAGCCACTCGCCGGGACAAACCTACGAGCAGTACTTC.

This chain links TRBV6-1 with TRBJ2-5; D ambiguous. Germline V gives CDR1 MNHNS, CDR2 SASEGT. Trimming stripped 4 bases from V and 0 bases from J, with 12 bases between. This CDR3 has 15 amino acids. CDR3 DNA: TGTGCCAGCAGTGCCTTTACGAACAACCAAGAGACCCAGTACTTC. It specifies CASSAFTNNQETQYF.

The gene calls are TRBV28 and TRBJ2-2; 8 bases are a match to TRBD1. The CDR3 covers 17 residues. Trimming took 0 bases from V and 2 from J; bases not matched to a gene: 5. Germline CDR1 and CDR2: MDHEN and SYDVKM. CDR3 amino acids: CASSLWDRAYNTGELFF. The DNA of the CDR3 is TGTGCCAGCAGTTTATGGGACAGGGCGTATAACACCGGGGAGCTGTTTTTT. The complete variable domain, with remaining parts taken from reference TRBV28 and TRBJ2-2, reads DVKVTQSSRYLVKRTGEKVFLECVQDMDHENMFWYRQDPGLGLRLIYFSYDVKMKEKGDIPEGYSVSREKKERFSLILESASTNQTSMYLCASSLWDRAYNTGELFFGEGSRLTVL.

This clone was observed once. The J gene is TRBJ1-5, the V gene TRBV7-8; TRBD1 matches at 8 bases. V gave up 5 bases and J gave up 7 bases; unmatched junction bases: 7. Germline CDR1 and CDR2: SGHVS and FQNEAQ. The CDR3 contains 14 residues. CDR3 DNA sequence: TGTGCCAGCAGCGTATCTACAGGGGGACAGCCCCAGCATTTT. Translation gives CASSVSTGGQPQHF.

This clone was seen just once. The V call is TRBV5-1, the J call TRBJ2-5; 7 bases map to TRBD1. The length of the CDR3 is 14 residues. CDR1 is SGHRS and CDR2 is YFSETQ in the germline V gene. Germline trimming cut 4 bases from V and 1 base from J; bases unmatched to any gene: 4. The DNA for the CDR3 is TGCGCCAGCAGCAAAGGGGGCACCCAAGAGACCCAGTACTTC. It yields the protein CASSKGGTQETQYF.

The V gene is TRBV7-3, the J gene TRBJ2-1; no clear D gene. This CDR3 contains 14 residues. Trimming pared 5 bases from V and 5 bases from J, leaving 13 bases between. Germline CDR1 and CDR2: SGHTA and FQGTGA. The DNA for the CDR3 is TGTGCCAGCAGCCTGTCACCGGTCGACAATGAGCAGTTCTTC. Residues: CASSLSPVDNEQFF.

CDR3: CASSVAGSNYGYTF. CDR3 coding DNA: TGTGCCAGCAGCGTAGCAGGCAGCAACTATGGCTACACCTTC. This chain connects TRBV9 to TRBJ1-2; D gene unclear. The CDR3 is 14 amino acids. CDR1 is SGDLS, CDR2 YYNGEE, per germline. The V end lost 0 bases, the J end lost 2 bases, and 8 bases lay between the germline ends.

This chain connects TRBV7-3 to TRBJ2-1, with TRBD2 matching 10 bases. The trim removed 5 bases at V and 7 bases at J, leaving 11 bases unmatched. The germline V gene has CDR1 SGHTA and CDR2 FQGTGA. This CDR3 has 16 amino acids. The CDR3 spells CASSEGPGLAMNEQFF. The CDR3 bases are TGTGCCAGCAGCGAAGGTCCGGGACTAGCGATGAATGAGCAGTTCTTC.

This sequence joins TRBV6-5 and TRBJ1-2; D uncertain. V lost 5 bases and J 0 bases, leaving 7 bases between the germline ends. CDR3 length equals 13 residues. Germline lookup yields CDR1 MNHEY and CDR2 SVGAGI. DNA of the CDR3: TGTGCCAGCAGTAAACCAGCTAACTATGGCTACACCTTC. Amino acids: CASSKPANYGYTF.

The CDR3 nucleotides read TGCGCCAGCAGCCAAGGAGGCGGGAGTAGGGGAGAGACCCAGTACTTC. This sequence encodes CASSQGGGSRGETQYF. The chain joins TRBV4-3 to TRBJ2-5; TRBD2 matches at 7 bases. J was trimmed by 4 bases and V by 1 base; bases with no gene match: 9. The CDR3 length is 16 residues. Germline V gene lookup returns CDR1 LGHNA and CDR2 YSLEER.

This clone has a single count. This sequence joins TRBV4-3 and TRBJ1-5; 9 nucleotides agree with TRBD1. J gave up 3 bases and V 4 bases, and 4 bases lay outside the gene matches. The CDR3 is made up of 15 amino acids. Germline V gene sequence: CDR1 LGHNA, CDR2 YSLEER. CDR3 sequence: CASSRDRGNNQPQHF. The DNA of the CDR3 is TGCGCCAGCAGCCGCGACAGGGGGAACAATCAGCCCCAGCATTTT.

The V and J genes are TRBV9 and TRBJ2-3; weak D call: TRBD1 (8 bases). This CDR3 has 16 amino acids. V was cut by 1 base and J by 2 bases, with 14 bases left in between. CDR1 is SGDLS and CDR2 is YYNGEE in the germline V gene. The CDR3 loop is CASSVRTGRDTDTQYF. Here the CDR3 DNA reads TGTGCCAGCAGCGTAAGGACAGGGAGGGACACAGATACGCAGTATTTT.

This clone was observed a single time. The J gene is TRBJ2-7, the V gene TRBV7-2; 7 nucleotides line up with TRBD1. Germline assignment: CDR1 SGHTA and CDR2 FQGNSA. J lost 5 bases, V lost 1 base, and 8 bases had no gene match. The CDR3 is 15 amino acids. Here the CDR3 DNA reads TGTGCCAGCAGCTTAGGGACAGGCTACGGGGACGAGCAGTACTTC. It specifies CASSLGTGYGDEQYF.

The rearrangement uses TRBV19 and TRBJ1-5, with D possibly matching TRBD1 (5 bases). The CDR3 extends over 14 amino acids. CDR1 is LNHDA and CDR2 is SQIVND in the germline V gene (reference sequence). Trimming pared 3 bases from V and 4 bases from J, leaving 10 bases between. The CDR3 sequence is CASSMGQPNQPQHF. CDR3 in DNA: TGTGCCAGTAGTATGGGGCAGCCGAATCAGCCCCAGCATTTT.

The chain couples TRBV6-1 to TRBJ2-3; 8 positions agree with TRBD2. V gave up 0 bases and J gave up 4 bases; unmatched junction bases: 3. This CDR3 spans 15 amino acids. Germline lookup yields CDR1 MNHNS and CDR2 SASEGT. CDR3 bases: TGTGCCAGCAGTGAAGCGCGGCGGGGGGCAGATACGCAGTATTTT. Translation: CASSEARRGADTQYF.

The chain has TRBV28 and TRBJ2-1; the match to TRBD2 covers 14 bases. CDR1 and CDR2 from the germline V gene are MDHEN and SYDVKM. CDR3 length: 17 amino acids. V trimming: 6 bases; J trimming: 7 bases; junction bases outside the gene matches: 11. The CDR3 region has the DNA TGTGCCAGCAGGCGCGGGACTAGCGGGGGACTGGGGAATGAGCAGTTCTTC. It yields the protein CASRRGTSGGLGNEQFF.

The chain recombines TRBV19 with TRBJ2-1; 7 positions agree with TRBD2. The germline CDR1 and CDR2 sequences are LNHDA and SQIVND (reference sequence). This CDR3 spans 16 amino acids. The trim removed 6 bases at V and 6 bases at J, leaving 14 bases unmatched. This CDR3 reads CASSAGWTSKSNEQFF. CDR3 in DNA: TGTGCCAGTAGCGCGGGGTGGACTAGTAAGTCCAATGAGCAGTTCTTC.

This clone appeared a single time. V and J are TRBV5-1 and TRBJ2-1; 10 positions agree with TRBD2. V lost 4 bases to trimming and J lost 0 bases; unmatched junction nucleotides: 1. The CDR3 is 15 residues long. Per germline, CDR1 SGHRS and CDR2 YFSETQ. This CDR3 reads CASSASGSSYNEQFF. CDR3 DNA: TGCGCCAGCAGCGCTAGCGGGAGCTCCTACAATGAGCAGTTCTTC.

The chain joins TRBV13 to TRBJ2-7, with TRBD1 matching 8 bases. Per germline, CDR1 PRHDT and CDR2 FYEKMQ (reference sequence). The CDR3 is made up of 14 amino acids. V lost 1 base and J lost 3; bases outside the gene matches: 2. In DNA form, the CDR3 reads TGTGCCAGCAGCTTAGCCAGGGGGCACTACGAGCAGTACTTC. Translated: CASSLARGHYEQYF.

The V gene is TRBV19, the J gene TRBJ2-7; no clear D. CDR3 size: 14 residues. Germline CDR1 reads LNHDA; CDR2 reads SQIVND (reference sequence). Trimming cost V 3 bases and J 5 bases, with 14 bases left between them. CDR3: CASSISARSDEQYF. For the CDR3, the DNA is TGTGCCAGTAGTATCTCGGCGAGGTCCGACGAGCAGTACTTC.

V gene TRBV25-1 combines with J gene TRBJ2-6; 10 nucleotides agree with TRBD1. Losses at the gene ends were 3 bases for V and 4 bases for J; bases not matched to a gene: 9. Germline V gene lookup returns CDR1 MGHDK and CDR2 SYGVNS. CDR3 size: 18 residues. CDR3 nucleotides: TGTGCCAGCAGTGAGGTGATGGGACAGGGGACCGGGGCCAACGTCCTGACTTTC. Translating gives CASSEVMGQGTGANVLTF.

The V and J genes are TRBV5-4 and TRBJ2-1; TRBD2 matches 12 bases. Germline trimming cut 0 bases from V and 9 bases from J; bases unmatched to any gene: 10. Germline loops: CDR1 SGHNT, CDR2 YYREEE (reference sequence). The CDR3 length is 17 residues. The CDR3 nucleotides read TGTGCCAGCAGCTTGGCGGGTTTTCTAGCGGGAGGGAGTGAGCAGTTCTTC. Translation: CASSLAGFLAGGSEQFF. Drawing the rest from reference TRBV5-4 and TRBJ2-1, the complete variable domain is ETGVTQSPTHLIKTRGQQVTLRCSSQSGHNTVSWYQQALGQGPQFIFQYYREEENGRGNFPPRFSGLQFPNYSSELNVNALELDDSALYLCASSLAGFLAGGSEQFFGPGTRLTVL.

The genes are TRBV7-2 and TRBJ1-1; 11 bases agree with TRBD1. This CDR3 is 14 amino acids long. Trimming took 4 bases from V and 6 from J; bases not matched to a gene: 4. Germline V lookup: CDR1 SGHTA, CDR2 FQGNSA. CDR3 region: CASSSGQGVSEAFF. CDR3 nucleotides: TGTGCCAGCAGCTCGGGACAGGGGGTTTCTGAAGCTTTCTTT. Full variable domain (rest looked up from reference TRBV7-2 and TRBJ1-1): GAGVSQSPSNKVTEKGKDVELRCDPISGHTALYWYRQSLGQGLEFLIYFQGNSAPDKSGLPSDRFSAERTGGSVSTLTIQRTQQEDSAVYLCASSSGQGVSEAFFGQGTRLTVV.

This chain links TRBV7-9 with TRBJ2-1; a possible D gene is TRBD2 (5 bases). CDR3 length equals 13 residues. Germline loops: CDR1 SEHNR, CDR2 FQNEAQ (reference sequence). Trimming removed 2 bases from V and 8 bases from J, with 10 bases in between. The CDR3 loop is CASSLRAVDEQFF. In nucleotides, the CDR3 is TGTGCCAGCAGCTTAAGAGCGGTCGATGAGCAGTTCTTC.

This clone was recorded a few times. The chain combines TRBV5-5 with TRBJ2-7, with 9 bases lining up with TRBD1. V shed 3 bases and J 0 bases; nucleotides not matched to a gene: 4. The CDR3 contains 15 residues. Germline V CDR1 and CDR2: SGHKS, YYEKEE (reference sequence). CDR3 DNA: TGTGCCAGCAGCTGGGACAGGGTTAGCTCCTACGAGCAGTACTTC. This translates into CASSWDRVSSYEQYF.

This chain joins TRBV7-2 and TRBJ2-5, with D perhaps TRBD2 (5 bases). The CDR3 is 16 amino acids. The V gene lost 4 bases and the J gene lost 2 bases, with 17 bases spanning the gap. CDR1 and CDR2 from the germline V gene are SGHTA and FQGNSA. As DNA, the CDR3 is TGTGCCAGCAGCTCCTCCTCGGGGTATGGGCAAGAGACCCAGTACTTC. It encodes CASSSSSGYGQETQYF. The whole variable domain, remainder taken from reference TRBV7-2 and TRBJ2-5, is GAGVSQSPSNKVTEKGKDVELRCDPISGHTALYWYRQSLGQGLEFLIYFQGNSAPDKSGLPSDRFSAERTGGSVSTLTIQRTQQEDSAVYLCASSSSSGYGQETQYFGPGTRLLVL.

This chain uses TRBV27 with TRBJ1-2, with 7 bases that match TRBD1. The CDR3 spans 13 residues. The junction had 9 bases not matched to a gene; V was cut back by 6 bases and J by 8 bases. CDR1 MNHEY and CDR2 SMNVEV come from the germline V gene (reference sequence). CDR3 in amino acids: CASSGTTGDGYTF. In nucleotides, the CDR3 is TGTGCCAGCAGCGGCACAACAGGGGACGGCTACACCTTC.

The chain combines TRBV5-1 with TRBJ2-7, with D possibly TRBD2 on 5 matching bases. The CDR3 consists of 16 residues. Germline-derived CDR1 and CDR2 are SGHRS and YFSETQ. V was shortened by 2 bases and J by 0 bases, with 15 bases between the two germline ends. The DNA of the CDR3 is TGCGCCAGCAGCTTCACCGGAGGCCCAGACTCCTACGAGCAGTACTTC. This encodes CASSFTGGPDSYEQYF.

This clone was picked up one time. The chain is built from TRBV5-4 and TRBJ1-1, with D unresolved. The V gene lost 1 base and the J gene lost 2 bases, with 6 bases spanning the gap. CDR1 and CDR2 from the germline V gene are SGHNT and YYREEE (reference sequence). There are 13 residues in the CDR3. The chain's CDR3 is CASSLTYNTEAFF. The DNA of the CDR3 is TGTGCCAGCAGCTTGACCTATAACACTGAAGCTTTCTTT. The full variable domain, its missing parts supplied by reference TRBV5-4 and TRBJ1-1, is ETGVTQSPTHLIKTRGQQVTLRCSSQSGHNTVSWYQQALGQGPQFIFQYYREEENGRGNFPPRFSGLQFPNYSSELNVNALELDDSALYLCASSLTYNTEAFFGQGTRLTVV.

J is TRBJ2-7 and V is TRBV5-5; TRBD1 agrees at 12 bases. The CDR3 totals 15 residues. Germline assignment: CDR1 SGHKS and CDR2 YYEKEE (reference sequence). J gave up 5 bases and V 4 bases, and 7 bases lay outside the gene matches. The CDR3 DNA sequence: TGTGCCAGCAGCCTCCTCGGGACAGGGGGCCACGAGCAGTACTTC. This codes for CASSLLGTGGHEQYF.